Listed below are T cell receptor beta chains from one sample, sequenced in a study of blood T cell repertoires in COVID-19. Sequencing was performed with immunoSEQ multiplex PCR; in TCRdb, only in-frame clones are kept and a portion is missing. Of tens of thousands of clones in the sample, under 95% were seen once. Sequenced: peripheral blood. Receptors were obtained from a human donor in a cohort sampled during active COVID-19. Both conserved end residues are part of each CDR3. D genes are given only for firm matches. Rows may omit the clone size; those that give it use once, few, many or a size class.

TRBV9,-,15,TRBJ1-4,-,TGTGCCAGCAGCTCGCAGGGAAGATGGGGTGAAAAACTGTTTTTT,CASSSQGRWGEKLFF
TRBV9,-,17,TRBJ2-2,TRBD1,TGTGCCAGCAGCGTAGGAAACAGGGGGCGAAACACCGGGGAGCTGTTTTTT,CASSVGNRGRNTGELFF
TRBV20-1,-,11,TRBJ1-1,-,TGCAGTGGAGCTAAGAACACTGAAGCTTTCTTT,CSGAKNTEAFF
TRBV28,-,20,TRBJ1-6,TRBD1,TGTGCCAGCAGTTCGGGAACTCTCCGGGACAGGAGCTCCTATAATTCACCCCTCCACTTT,CASSSGTLRDRSSYNSPLHF
TRBV27,once,13,TRBJ2-7,TRBD1,TGTGCCAGCAGCCTCGGGACAGCCGGCGAGCAGTACTTC,CASSLGTAGEQYF
TRBV5-4,-,14,TRBJ1-2,-,TGTGCCAGCAGTTTCGGGGGACTATCCTATGGCTACACCTTC,CASSFGGLSYGYTF
TRBV21-1,-,13,TRBJ1-5,-,TGTGCCAGCAGCAAAGACAGGGGTCAGCCCCAGCATTTT,CASSKDRGQPQHF
TRBV5-4,-,14,TRBJ2-7,TRBD2,TGTGCCAGCAGCTTGGGAGCGGGGGCCTACGAGCAGTACTTC,CASSLGAGAYEQYF
TRBV11-2,-,16,TRBJ1-5,-,TGTGCCAGCAGCCGGGACTTCATAGCGCGCAATCAGCCCCAGCATTTT,CASSRDFIARNQPQHF
TRBV4-1,-,17,TRBJ1-2,TRBD1,TGCGCCAGCAGCCCTTCGCAGGGGACAGACACCAACTATGGCTACACCTTC,CASSPSQGTDTNYGYTF
TRBV6-4,few,15,TRBJ2-2,TRBD1,TGTGCCAGCAGTGACTCGACAGGGGGCACCGGGGAGCTGTTTTTT,CASSDSTGGTGELFF
TRBV11-2,-,12,TRBJ2-7,-,TGTGCCAGCAGCTTAAGGAGGGACGAGCAGTACTTC,CASSLRRDEQYF
TRBV5-1,-,21,TRBJ2-6,TRBD1,TGCGCCAGCAGCTTGGTTCATAGGACAGGGCGTGATCCCTCTGGGGCCAACGTCCTGACTTTC,CASSLVHRTGRDPSGANVLTF
TRBV6-6,-,15,TRBJ2-7,-,TGTGCCAGCAGTTACGACAGGACCAACTCCTACGAGCAGTACTTC,CASSYDRTNSYEQYF
TRBV4-1,-,15,TRBJ1-1,-,TGCGCCAGCAGCCCGATAACGGCAGACTACACTGAAGCTTTCTTT,CASSPITADYTEAFF
TRBV27,-,13,TRBJ2-5,-,TGTGCCAGCAGTTTTTCAGTGGGCGGGATCCAGTACTTC,CASSFSVGGIQYF
TRBV14,-,14,TRBJ1-2,TRBD1,TGTGCCAGCAGCCCCTCTGGGACAGGCGGTGGCTACACCTTC,CASSPSGTGGGYTF
TRBV5-1,-,14,TRBJ1-2,-,TGCGCCAGCAGCCTCTCAGACAGACTCGCCGGCTACACCTTC,CASSLSDRLAGYTF
TRBV6-1,-,18,TRBJ2-7,TRBD2,TGTGCCAGCAGTGAAGTACCAAGGGGACTAGCGGGGGACGACGAGCAGTACTTC,CASSEVPRGLAGDDEQYF
TRBV12-5,-,13,TRBJ1-1,-,TGTGCTAGTGGTCAACAGGGAAGCACTGAAGCTTTCTTT,CASGQQGSTEAFF
TRBV6-2/TRBV6-3,-,14,TRBJ1-1,-,TGTGCCAGCAGCCTATCCGCGAGCGGCACTGAAGCTTTCTTT,CASSLSASGTEAFF
TRBV9,-,16,TRBJ2-7,-,TGTGCCAGCACCCCAGGGGACATGCTTATCTCCTACGAGCAGTACTTC,CASTPGDMLISYEQYF
TRBV27,-,13,TRBJ1-1,-,TGTGCCAGCAGTCTCCAGGCCAACACTGAAGCTTTCTTT,CASSLQANTEAFF